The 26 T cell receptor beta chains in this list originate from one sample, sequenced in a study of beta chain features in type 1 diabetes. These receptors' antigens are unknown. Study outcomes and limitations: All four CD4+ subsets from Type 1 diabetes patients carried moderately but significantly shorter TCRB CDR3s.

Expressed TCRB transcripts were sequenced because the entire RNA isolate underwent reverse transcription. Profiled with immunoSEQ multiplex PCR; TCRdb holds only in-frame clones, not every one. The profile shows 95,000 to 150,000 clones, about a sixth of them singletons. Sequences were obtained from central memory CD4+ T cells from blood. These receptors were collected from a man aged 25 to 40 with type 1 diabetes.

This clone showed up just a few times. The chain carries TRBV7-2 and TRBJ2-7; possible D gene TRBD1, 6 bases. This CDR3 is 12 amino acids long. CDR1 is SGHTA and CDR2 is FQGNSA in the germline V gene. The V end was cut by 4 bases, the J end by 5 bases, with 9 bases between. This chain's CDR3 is CASSSNRDEQYF. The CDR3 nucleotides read TGTGCCAGCAGCTCCAACAGGGACGAGCAGTACTTC.

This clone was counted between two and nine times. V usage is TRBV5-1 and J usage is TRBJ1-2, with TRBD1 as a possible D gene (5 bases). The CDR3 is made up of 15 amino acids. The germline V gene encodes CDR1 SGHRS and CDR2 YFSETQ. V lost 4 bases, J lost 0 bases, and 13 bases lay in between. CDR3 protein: CASSRDRGSNYGYTF. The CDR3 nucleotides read TGCGCCAGCAGCCGGGACCGCGGATCTAACTATGGCTACACCTTC.

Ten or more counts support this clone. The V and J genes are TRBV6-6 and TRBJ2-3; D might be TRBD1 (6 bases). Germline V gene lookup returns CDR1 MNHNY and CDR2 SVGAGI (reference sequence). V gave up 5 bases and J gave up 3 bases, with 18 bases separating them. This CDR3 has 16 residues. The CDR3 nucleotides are TGTGCCAGCAGTACCCTAAGAACAGGGCCTACAGATACGCAGTATTTT. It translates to CASSTLRTGPTDTQYF.

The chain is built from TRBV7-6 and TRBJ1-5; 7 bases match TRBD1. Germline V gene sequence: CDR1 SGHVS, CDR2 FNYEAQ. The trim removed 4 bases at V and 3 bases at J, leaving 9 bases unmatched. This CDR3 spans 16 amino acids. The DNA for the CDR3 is TGTGCCAGCAGCTCCTTACCGGGACAGTACAATCAGCCCCAGCATTTT. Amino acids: CASSSLPGQYNQPQHF.

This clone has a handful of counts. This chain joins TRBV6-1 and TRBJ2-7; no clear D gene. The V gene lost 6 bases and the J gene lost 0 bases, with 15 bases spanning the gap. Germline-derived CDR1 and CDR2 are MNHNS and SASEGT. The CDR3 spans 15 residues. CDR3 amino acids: CASSSQSKSSYEQYF. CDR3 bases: TGTGCCAGCAGCAGCCAGAGTAAGAGCTCCTACGAGCAGTACTTC.

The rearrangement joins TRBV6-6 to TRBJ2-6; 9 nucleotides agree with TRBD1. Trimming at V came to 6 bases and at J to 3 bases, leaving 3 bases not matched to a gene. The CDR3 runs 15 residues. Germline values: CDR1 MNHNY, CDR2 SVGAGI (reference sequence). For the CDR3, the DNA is TGTGCCAGCAGGGACAGGGGAGGTGGGGCCAACGTCCTGACTTTC. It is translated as CASRDRGGGANVLTF.

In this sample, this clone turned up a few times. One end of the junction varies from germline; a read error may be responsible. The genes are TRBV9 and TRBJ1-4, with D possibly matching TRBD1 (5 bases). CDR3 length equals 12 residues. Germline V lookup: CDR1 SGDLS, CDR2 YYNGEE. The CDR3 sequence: CASSVGQGGPNF. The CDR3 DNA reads TGTGCCAGCAGCGTGGGCCAGGGAGGCCCTAATTTT.

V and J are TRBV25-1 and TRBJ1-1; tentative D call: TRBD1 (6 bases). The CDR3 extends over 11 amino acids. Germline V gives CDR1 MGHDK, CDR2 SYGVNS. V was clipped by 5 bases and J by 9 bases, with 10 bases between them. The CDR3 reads CASSRGRKAFF. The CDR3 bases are TGTGCCAGCAGTAGGGGGAGGAAAGCTTTCTTT. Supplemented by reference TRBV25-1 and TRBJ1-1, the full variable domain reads EADIYQTPRYLVIGTGKKITLECSQTMGHDKMYWYQQDPGMELHLIHYSYGVNSTEKGDLSSESTVSRIRTEHFPLTLESARPSHTSQYLCASSRGRKAFFGQGTRLTVV.

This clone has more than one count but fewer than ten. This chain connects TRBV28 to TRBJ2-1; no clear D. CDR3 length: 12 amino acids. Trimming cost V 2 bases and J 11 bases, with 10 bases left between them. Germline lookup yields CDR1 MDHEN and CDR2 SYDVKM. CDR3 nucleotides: TGTGCCAGCAGTTTAGTCCAGGAAAAGCAGTTCTTC. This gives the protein CASSLVQEKQFF.

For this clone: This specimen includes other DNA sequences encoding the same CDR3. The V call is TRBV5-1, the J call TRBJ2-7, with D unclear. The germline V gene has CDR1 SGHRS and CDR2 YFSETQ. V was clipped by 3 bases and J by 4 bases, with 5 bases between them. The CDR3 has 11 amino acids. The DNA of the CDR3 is TGCGCCAGCAGCTCGAGTTACGAGCAGTACTTC. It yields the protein CASSSSYEQYF.

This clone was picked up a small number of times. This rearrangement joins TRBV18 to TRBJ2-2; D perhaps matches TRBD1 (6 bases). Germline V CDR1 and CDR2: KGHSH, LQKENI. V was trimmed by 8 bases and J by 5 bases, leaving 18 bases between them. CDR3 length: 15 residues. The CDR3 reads CASKNRARGTGELFF. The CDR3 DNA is TGTGCCAGCAAAAACAGGGCCCGTGGGACCGGGGAGCTGTTTTTT. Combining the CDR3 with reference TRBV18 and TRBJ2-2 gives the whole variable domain NAGVMQNPRHLVRRRGQEARLRCSPMKGHSHVYWYRQLPEEGLKFMVYLQKENIIDESGMPKERFSAEFPKEGPSILRIQQVVRGDSAAYFCASKNRARGTGELFFGEGSRLTVL.

The CDR3 loop reads CASSVDGLENSPLHF. Written as DNA, the CDR3 is TGTGCCAGCAGCGTAGACGGATTAGAGAATTCACCCCTCCACTTT. The chain links TRBV9 to TRBJ1-6, with no clear D. CDR3 length: 15 residues. The ends were cut back, 0 bases at V and 7 bases at J, with 11 bases in the middle. Germline loops: CDR1 SGDLS, CDR2 YYNGEE.

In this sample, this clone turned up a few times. CDR3 sequence: CASSVGVLAGSETQYF. The CDR3 coding sequence is TGTGCCAGCAGCGTAGGCGTGCTAGCGGGGTCAGAGACCCAGTACTTC. The chain has TRBV9 and TRBJ2-5; 9 bases map to TRBD2. J gave up 4 bases and V 0 bases, and 7 bases lay outside the gene matches. The CDR3 totals 16 residues. The germline CDR1 and CDR2 sequences are SGDLS and YYNGEE.

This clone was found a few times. In DNA, the CDR3 is TGTGCCAGCAGCACAGGGAGTACAGATACGCAGTATTTT. The encoded protein is CASSTGSTDTQYF. The gene calls are TRBV5-4 and TRBJ2-3; perhaps TRBD1 as D (6 bases). The length of the CDR3 is 13 residues. Germline V gene sequence: CDR1 SGHNT, CDR2 YYREEE (reference sequence). V lost 4 bases and J 3 bases, leaving 9 bases between the germline ends.

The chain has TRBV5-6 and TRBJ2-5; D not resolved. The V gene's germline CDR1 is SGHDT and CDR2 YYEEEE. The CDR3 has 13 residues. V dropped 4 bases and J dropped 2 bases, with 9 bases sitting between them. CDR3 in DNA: TGTGCCAGCAGCCTGACATCTCAAGAGACCCAGTACTTC. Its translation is CASSLTSQETQYF.

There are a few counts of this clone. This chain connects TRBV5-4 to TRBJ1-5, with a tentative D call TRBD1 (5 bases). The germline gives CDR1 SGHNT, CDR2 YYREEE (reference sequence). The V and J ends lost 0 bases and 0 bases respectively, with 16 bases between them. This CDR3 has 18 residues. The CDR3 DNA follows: TGTGCCAGCAGCTTGGATTCAAGGACACCAAATAGCAATCAGCCCCAGCATTTT. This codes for CASSLDSRTPNSNQPQHF.

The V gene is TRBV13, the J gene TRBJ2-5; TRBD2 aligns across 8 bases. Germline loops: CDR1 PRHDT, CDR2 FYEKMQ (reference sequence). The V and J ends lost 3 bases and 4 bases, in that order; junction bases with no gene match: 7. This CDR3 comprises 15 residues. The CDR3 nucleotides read TGTGCCAGCAGCTTTGGGCGGGGGGCCGGAGAGACCCAGTACTTC. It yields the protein CASSFGRGAGETQYF.

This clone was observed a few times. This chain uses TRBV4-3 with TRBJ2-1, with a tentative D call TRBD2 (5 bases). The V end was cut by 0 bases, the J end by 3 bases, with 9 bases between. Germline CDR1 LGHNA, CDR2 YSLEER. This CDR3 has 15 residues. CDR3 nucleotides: TGCGCCAGCAGCCAAGATCGCGGACTCTACAATGAGCAGTTCTTC. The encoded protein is CASSQDRGLYNEQFF.

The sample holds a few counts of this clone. Here the CDR3 DNA reads TGTGCCAGCAGCTTAGGACCACAGGACTCCTACGAGCAGTACTTC. It is translated as CASSLGPQDSYEQYF. The chain joins TRBV7-6 to TRBJ2-7, with D tentatively TRBD1 (5 bases). CDR3 length: 15 residues. From germline, CDR1 is SGHVS and CDR2 FNYEAQ. With 1 base removed from V and 0 bases from J, the gap between germline ends came to 10 bases.

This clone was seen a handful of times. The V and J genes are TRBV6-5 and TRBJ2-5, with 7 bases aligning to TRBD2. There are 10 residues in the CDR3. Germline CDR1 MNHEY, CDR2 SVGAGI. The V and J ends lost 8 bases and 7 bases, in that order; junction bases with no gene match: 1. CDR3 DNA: TGTGCCAGCGGGGGGGTGACCCAGTACTTC. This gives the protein CASGGVTQYF.

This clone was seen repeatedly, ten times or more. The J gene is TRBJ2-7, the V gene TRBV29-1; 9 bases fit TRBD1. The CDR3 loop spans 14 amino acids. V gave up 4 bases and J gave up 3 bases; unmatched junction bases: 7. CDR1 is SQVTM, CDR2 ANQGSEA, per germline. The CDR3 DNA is TGCAGCGTTGCGGGGACAGGGAATAGCTACGAGCAGTACTTC. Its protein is CSVAGTGNSYEQYF.

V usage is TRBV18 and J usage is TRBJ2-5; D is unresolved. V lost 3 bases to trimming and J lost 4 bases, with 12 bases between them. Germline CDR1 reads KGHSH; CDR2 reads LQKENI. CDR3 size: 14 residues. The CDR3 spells CASSPTGLRETQYF. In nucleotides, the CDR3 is TGTGCCAGCTCACCGACTGGCCTTCGAGAGACCCAGTACTTC.

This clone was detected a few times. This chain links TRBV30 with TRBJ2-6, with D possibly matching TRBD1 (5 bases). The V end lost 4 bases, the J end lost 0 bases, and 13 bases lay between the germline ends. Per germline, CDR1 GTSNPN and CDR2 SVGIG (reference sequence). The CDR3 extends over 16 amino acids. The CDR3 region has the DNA TGTGCCTGGATTAAAGGGGTCAGCTCTGGGGCCAACGTCCTGACTTTC. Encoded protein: CAWIKGVSSGANVLTF.

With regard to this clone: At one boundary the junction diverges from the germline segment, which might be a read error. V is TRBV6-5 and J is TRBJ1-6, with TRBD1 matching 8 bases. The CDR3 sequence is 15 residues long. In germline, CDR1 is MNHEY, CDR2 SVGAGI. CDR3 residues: CASSYSTGDKSPLHF. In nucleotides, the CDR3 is TGTGCCAGCAGTTACTCGACAGGGGATAAGTCACCCCTCCACTTT.

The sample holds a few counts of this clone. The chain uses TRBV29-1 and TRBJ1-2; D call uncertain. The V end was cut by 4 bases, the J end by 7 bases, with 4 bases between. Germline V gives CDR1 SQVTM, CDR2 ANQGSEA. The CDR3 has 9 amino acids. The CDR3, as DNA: TGCAGCGTTGCCCCTGGCTACACCTTC. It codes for CSVAPGYTF.

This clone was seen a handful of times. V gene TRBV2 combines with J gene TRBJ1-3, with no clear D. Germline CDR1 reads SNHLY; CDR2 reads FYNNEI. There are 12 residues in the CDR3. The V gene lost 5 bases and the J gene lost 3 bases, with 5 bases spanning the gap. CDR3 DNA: TGTGCCAGCAGTCTCGATGGAAACACCATATATTTT. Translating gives CASSLDGNTIYF. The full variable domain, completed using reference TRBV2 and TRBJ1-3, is EPEVTQTPSHQVTQMGQEVILRCVPISNHLYFYWYRQILGQKVEFLVSFYNNEISEKSEIFDDQFSVERPDGSNFTLKIRSTKLEDSAMYFCASSLDGNTIYFGEGSWLTVV.